This TCR beta chain was found in a study of vaccination effects on CD4 cells after COVID-19. Assay: immunoSEQ multiplex PCR; the TCRdb copy retains only in-frame clones and omits some. The sample lists around 66,000 clones, approximately 71% occurring once. Whole-study findings and limits: Convalescent patients numbered few in the study; early post-infection timepoints were missing entirely. Cross-reaction with common cold coronaviruses was seen in only 1 of 255 vaccine-induced clones from healthy vaccinees. Both infection-induced and vaccine-induced clones contracted markedly at late post-vaccination timepoints.

Concerning this clone: What it binds is unknown.

Viral peptide pools were used in the ViraFEST assay to expand antigen-specific CD4+ T cells, and sequencing came afterward. Following culture for around 10 days, CD4+ T cells were isolated. Vaccinated recipients, who were negative for nucleocapsid antibodies, had no history of SARS-CoV-2 infection. Cultivation was performed at around 2 million PBMC per well with roughly 9.1 IU/ml IL-2 and 9.5 to 10 ug/ml peptides added. V was trimmed by 4 bases and J by 5 bases, leaving 19 bases between them. Germline CDR1 reads SGHDT; CDR2 reads YYEEEE. This CDR3 spans 17 amino acids. The chain combines TRBV5-6 with TRBJ1-6, with D maybe TRBD1 (5 bases). The source material was CD4+ T cells from PBMCs cultured with HCoV-OC43 spike peptides, sampled before COVID-19 vaccination. The sample's subset: HCoV-OC43 spike overlapping peptide pool stimulation. The sequence derives from a human donor who received a COVID-19 vaccine. CDR3 in DNA: TGTGCCAGCAGCCCCTTTGGGCATCAGGGCAATAATTCACCCCTCCACTTT. Encoded protein: CASSPFGHQGNNSPLHF.